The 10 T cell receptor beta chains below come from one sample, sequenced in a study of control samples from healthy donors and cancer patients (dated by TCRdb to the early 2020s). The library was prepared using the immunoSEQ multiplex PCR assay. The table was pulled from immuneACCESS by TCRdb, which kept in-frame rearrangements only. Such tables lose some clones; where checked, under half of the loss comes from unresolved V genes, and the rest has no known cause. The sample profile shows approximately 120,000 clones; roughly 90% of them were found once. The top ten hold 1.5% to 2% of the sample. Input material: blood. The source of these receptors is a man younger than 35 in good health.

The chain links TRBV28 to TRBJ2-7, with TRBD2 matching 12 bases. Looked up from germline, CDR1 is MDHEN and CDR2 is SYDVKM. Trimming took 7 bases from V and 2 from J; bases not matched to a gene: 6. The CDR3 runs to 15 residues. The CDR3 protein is CASIASGRAPYEQYF. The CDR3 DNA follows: TGTGCCAGCATCGCTAGCGGGAGGGCCCCCTACGAGCAGTACTTC.

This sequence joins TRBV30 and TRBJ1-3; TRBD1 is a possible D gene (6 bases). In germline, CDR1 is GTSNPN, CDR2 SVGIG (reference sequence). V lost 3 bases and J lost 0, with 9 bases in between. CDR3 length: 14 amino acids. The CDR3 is CAWSGTNSGNTIYF. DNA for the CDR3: TGTGCCTGGAGCGGGACAAACTCTGGAAACACCATATATTTT.

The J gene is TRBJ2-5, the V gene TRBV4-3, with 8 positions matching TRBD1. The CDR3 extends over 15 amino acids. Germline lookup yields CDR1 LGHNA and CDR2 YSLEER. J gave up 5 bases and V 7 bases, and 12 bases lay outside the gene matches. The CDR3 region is CASKSGQGAAETQYF. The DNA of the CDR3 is TGCGCCAGCAAGTCTGGCCAGGGGGCAGCGGAGACCCAGTACTTC.

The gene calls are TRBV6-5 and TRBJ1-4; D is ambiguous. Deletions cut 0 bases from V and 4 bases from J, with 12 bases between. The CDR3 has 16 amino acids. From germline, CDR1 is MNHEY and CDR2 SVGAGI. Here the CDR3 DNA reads TGTGCCAGCAGTTACTCAGGTCCAGGAGGTAATGAAAAACTGTTTTTT. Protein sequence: CASSYSGPGGNEKLFF.

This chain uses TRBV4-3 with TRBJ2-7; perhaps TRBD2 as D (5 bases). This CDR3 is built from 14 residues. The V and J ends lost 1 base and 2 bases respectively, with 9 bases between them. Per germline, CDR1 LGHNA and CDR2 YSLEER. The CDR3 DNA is TGCGCCAGCAGCCAAGGAGCGGAGACCTACGAGCAGTACTTC. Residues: CASSQGAETYEQYF.

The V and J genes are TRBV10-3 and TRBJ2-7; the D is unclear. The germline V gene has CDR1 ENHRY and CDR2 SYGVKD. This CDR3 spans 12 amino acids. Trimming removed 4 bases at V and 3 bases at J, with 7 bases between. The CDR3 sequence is CAISVGSYEQYF. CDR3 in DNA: TGTGCCATCAGTGTAGGCAGCTACGAGCAGTACTTC.

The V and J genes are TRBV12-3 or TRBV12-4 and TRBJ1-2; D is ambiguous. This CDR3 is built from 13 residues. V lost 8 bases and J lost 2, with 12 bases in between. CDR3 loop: CASHTRVNYGYTF. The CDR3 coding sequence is TGTGCCAGCCACACGAGGGTCAACTATGGCTACACCTTC.

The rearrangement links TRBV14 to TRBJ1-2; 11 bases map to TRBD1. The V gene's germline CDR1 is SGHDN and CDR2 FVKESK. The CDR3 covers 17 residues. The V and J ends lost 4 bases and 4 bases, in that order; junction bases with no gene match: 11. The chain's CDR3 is CASSPGTGGFFGYGYTF. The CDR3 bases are TGTGCCAGCAGCCCTGGGACAGGGGGTTTTTTTGGCTATGGCTACACCTTC.

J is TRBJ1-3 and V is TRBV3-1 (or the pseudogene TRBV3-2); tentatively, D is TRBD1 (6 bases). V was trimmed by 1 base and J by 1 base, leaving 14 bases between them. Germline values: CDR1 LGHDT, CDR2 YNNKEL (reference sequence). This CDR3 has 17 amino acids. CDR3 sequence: CASSQGRTGWSGNTIYF. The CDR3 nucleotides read TGTGCCAGCAGCCAAGGTCGAACAGGGTGGTCTGGAAACACCATATATTTT.

The CDR3 nucleotides read TGCAGCGTTGGACAGATTTACGAGCAGTACTTC. It yields the protein CSVGQIYEQYF. This chain connects TRBV29-1 to TRBJ2-7; a weak D match, TRBD1 (5 bases). The CDR3 has 11 amino acids. Trimming pared 4 bases from V and 4 bases from J, leaving 8 bases between. Germline V gene sequence: CDR1 SQVTM, CDR2 ANQGSEA.